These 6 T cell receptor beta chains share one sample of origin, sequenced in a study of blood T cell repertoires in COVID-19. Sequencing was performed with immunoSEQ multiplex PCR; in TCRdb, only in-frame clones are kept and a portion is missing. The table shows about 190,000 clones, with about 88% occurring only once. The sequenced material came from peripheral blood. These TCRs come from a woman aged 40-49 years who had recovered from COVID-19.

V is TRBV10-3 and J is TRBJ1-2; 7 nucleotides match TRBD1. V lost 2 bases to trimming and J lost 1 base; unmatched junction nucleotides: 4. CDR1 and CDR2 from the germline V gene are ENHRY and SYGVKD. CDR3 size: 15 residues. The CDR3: CAISEGQGVNYGYTF. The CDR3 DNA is TGTGCCATCAGTGAGGGCCAGGGGGTTAACTATGGCTACACCTTC.

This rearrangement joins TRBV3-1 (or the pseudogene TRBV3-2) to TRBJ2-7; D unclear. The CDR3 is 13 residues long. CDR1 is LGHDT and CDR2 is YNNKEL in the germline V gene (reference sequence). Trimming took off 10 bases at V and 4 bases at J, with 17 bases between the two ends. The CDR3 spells CATSPGVVYEQYF. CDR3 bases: TGTGCCACCTCACCAGGTGTGGTATACGAGCAGTACTTC.

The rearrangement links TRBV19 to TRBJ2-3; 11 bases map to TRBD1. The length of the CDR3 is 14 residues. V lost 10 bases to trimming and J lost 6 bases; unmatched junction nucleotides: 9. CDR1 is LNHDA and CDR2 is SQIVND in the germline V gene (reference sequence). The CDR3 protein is CATSDRGHADTQYF. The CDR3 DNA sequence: TGTGCCACCTCGGACAGGGGGCATGCGGATACGCAGTATTTT. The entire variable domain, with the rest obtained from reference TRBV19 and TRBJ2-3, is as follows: DGGITQSPKYLFRKEGQNVTLSCEQNLNHDAMYWYRQDPGQGLRLIYYSQIVNDFQKGDIAEGYSVSREKKESFPLTVTSAQKNPTAFYLCATSDRGHADTQYFGPGTRLTVL.

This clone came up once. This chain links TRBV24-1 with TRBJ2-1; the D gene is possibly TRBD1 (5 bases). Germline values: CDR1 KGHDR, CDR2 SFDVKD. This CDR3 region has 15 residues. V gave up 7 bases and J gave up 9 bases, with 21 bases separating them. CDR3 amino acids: CATSPSSAGRSEQFF. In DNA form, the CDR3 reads TGTGCCACCAGCCCATCGAGCGCAGGGCGTTCTGAGCAGTTCTTC.

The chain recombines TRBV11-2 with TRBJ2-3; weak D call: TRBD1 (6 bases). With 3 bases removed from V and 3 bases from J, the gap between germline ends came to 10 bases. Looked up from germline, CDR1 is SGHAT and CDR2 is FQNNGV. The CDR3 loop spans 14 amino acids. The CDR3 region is CASSFRQGTDTQYF. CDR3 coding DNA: TGTGCCAGCAGCTTTAGGCAGGGGACAGATACGCAGTATTTT.

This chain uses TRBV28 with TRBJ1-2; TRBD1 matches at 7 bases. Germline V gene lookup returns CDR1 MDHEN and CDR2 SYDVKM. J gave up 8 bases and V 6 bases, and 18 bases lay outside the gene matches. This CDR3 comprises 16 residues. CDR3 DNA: TGTGCCAGCAGACCGATTGACAGGGAAGTGGTGCTCGGCTACACCTTC. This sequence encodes CASRPIDREVVLGYTF.